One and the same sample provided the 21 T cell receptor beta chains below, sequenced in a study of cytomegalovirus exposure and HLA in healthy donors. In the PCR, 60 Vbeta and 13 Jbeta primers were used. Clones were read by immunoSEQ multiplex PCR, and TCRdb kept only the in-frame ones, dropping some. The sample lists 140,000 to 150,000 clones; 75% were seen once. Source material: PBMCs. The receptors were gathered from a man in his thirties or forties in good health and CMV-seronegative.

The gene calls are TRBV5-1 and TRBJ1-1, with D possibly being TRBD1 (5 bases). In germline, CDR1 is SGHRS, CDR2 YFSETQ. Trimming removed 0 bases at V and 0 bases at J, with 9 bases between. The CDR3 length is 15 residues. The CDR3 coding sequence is TGCGCCAGCAGCTTGGAAGGGGTGATGAACACTGAAGCTTTCTTT. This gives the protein CASSLEGVMNTEAFF. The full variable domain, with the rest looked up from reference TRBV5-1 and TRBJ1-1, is KAGVTQTPRYLIKTRGQQVTLSCSPISGHRSVSWYQQTPGQGLQFLFEYFSETQRNKGNFPGRFSGRQFSNSRSEMNVSTLELGDSALYLCASSLEGVMNTEAFFGQGTRLTVV.

Here the CDR3 reads CASSQRTGATGELFF. The CDR3 DNA reads TGTGCCAGCAGCCAACGAACAGGGGCTACCGGGGAGCTGTTTTTT. The gene calls are TRBV4-2 and TRBJ2-2; 7 bases agree with TRBD1. CDR3 length: 15 residues. With V trimmed by 2 bases and J by 5 bases, 5 bases remained unmatched. Germline loops: CDR1 LGHNA, CDR2 YNFKEQ.

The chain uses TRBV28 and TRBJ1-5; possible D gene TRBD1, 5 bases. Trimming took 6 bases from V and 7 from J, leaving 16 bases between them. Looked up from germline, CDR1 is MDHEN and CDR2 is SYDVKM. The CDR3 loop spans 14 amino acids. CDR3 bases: TGTGCCAGCAGCGATATTCGGGGGGAGCAGCCCCAGCATTTT. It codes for CASSDIRGEQPQHF.

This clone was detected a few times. CDR3 DNA: TGCGCCAGCAGCTTGGAACCTGGTTTCCGGGAGACCCAGTACTTC. Protein product: CASSLEPGFRETQYF. This chain joins TRBV5-1 and TRBJ2-5; D ambiguous. Trimming took off 0 bases at V and 5 bases at J, with 14 bases between the two ends. Germline V CDR1 and CDR2: SGHRS, YFSETQ. The CDR3 totals 15 residues.

The CDR3 sequence is CASSRQGGGTNEKLFF. CDR3 DNA: TGTGCCAGCAGCAGACAGGGGGGAGGAACTAATGAAAAACTGTTTTTT. The chain couples TRBV9 to TRBJ1-4; 9 bases are a match to TRBD1. Germline values: CDR1 SGDLS, CDR2 YYNGEE. With 4 bases clipped from V and 1 base from J, the junction kept 5 bases outside the gene matches. CDR3 length: 16 amino acids.

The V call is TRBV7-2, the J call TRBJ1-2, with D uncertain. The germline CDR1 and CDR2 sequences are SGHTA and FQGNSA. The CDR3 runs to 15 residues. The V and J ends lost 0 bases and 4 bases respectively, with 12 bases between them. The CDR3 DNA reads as TGTGCCAGCAGCTTAGCTAGTGGGGAGCTCTATGGCTACACCTTC. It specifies CASSLASGELYGYTF.

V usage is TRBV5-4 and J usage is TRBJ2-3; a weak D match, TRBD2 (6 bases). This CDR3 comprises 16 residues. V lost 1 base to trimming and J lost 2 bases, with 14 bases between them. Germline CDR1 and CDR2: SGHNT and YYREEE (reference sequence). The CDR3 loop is CASSLSGGVNTDTQYF. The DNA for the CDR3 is TGTGCCAGCAGCTTGTCCGGGGGAGTGAACACAGATACGCAGTATTTT.

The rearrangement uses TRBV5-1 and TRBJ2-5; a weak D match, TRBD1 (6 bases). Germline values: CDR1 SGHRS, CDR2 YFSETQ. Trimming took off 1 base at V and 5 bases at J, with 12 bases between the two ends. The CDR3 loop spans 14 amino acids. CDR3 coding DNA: TGCGCCAGCAGCTTGCGCCCCAGGGGTGAGACCCAGTACTTC. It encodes CASSLRPRGETQYF.

The CDR3 protein is CASSLTGSSTDTQYF. CDR3 DNA sequence: TGTGCCAGCAGCCTCACCGGGAGTAGCACAGATACGCAGTATTTT. This sequence joins TRBV14 and TRBJ2-3, with D perhaps TRBD2 (6 bases). Germline CDR1 SGHDN, CDR2 FVKESK. The CDR3 covers 15 residues. The ends were cut back, 4 bases at V and 0 bases at J, with 11 bases in the middle.

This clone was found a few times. CDR3 amino acids: CASSPGPGDTIYF. The CDR3 DNA is TGTGCCAGCTCACCGGGGCCGGGCGACACCATATATTTT. The chain combines TRBV18 with TRBJ1-3; D may be TRBD1 (5 bases). With 3 bases removed from V and 8 bases from J, the gap between germline ends came to 11 bases. The CDR3 covers 13 residues. Germline lookup yields CDR1 KGHSH and CDR2 LQKENI.

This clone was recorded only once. The CDR3 spells CASRLGGPGRLGYTF. The CDR3, as DNA: TGTGCCAGTCGGCTCGGGGGGCCGGGGCGACTGGGCTACACCTTC. This chain links TRBV19 with TRBJ1-2, with D possibly being TRBD1 (6 bases). V lost 8 bases and J 8 bases, leaving 24 bases between the germline ends. CDR1 is LNHDA and CDR2 is SQIVND in the germline V gene (reference sequence). This CDR3 contains 15 residues.

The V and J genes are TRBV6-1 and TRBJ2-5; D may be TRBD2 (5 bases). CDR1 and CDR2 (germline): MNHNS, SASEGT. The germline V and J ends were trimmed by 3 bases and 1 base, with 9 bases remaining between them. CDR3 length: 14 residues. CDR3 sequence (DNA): TGTGCCAGCAGTGATCCGGGGTCCCAAGAGACCCAGTACTTC. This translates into CASSDPGSQETQYF.

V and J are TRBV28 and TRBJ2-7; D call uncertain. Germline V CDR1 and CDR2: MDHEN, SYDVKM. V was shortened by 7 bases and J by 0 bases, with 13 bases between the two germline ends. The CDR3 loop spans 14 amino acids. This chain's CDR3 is CASNLWSSSYEQYF. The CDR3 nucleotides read TGTGCCAGCAATTTGTGGAGCAGCTCCTACGAGCAGTACTTC. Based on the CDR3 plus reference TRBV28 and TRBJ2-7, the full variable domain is DVKVTQSSRYLVKRTGEKVFLECVQDMDHENMFWYRQDPGLGLRLIYFSYDVKMKEKGDIPEGYSVSREKKERFSLILESASTNQTSMYLCASNLWSSSYEQYFGPGTRLTVT.

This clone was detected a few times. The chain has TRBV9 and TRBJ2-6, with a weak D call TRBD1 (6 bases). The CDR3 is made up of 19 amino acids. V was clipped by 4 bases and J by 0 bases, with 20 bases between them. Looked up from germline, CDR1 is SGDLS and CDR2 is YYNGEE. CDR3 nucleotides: TGTGCCAGCAGCCCCGTCCAGGGACAAACTATCTCTGGGGCCAACGTCCTGACTTTC. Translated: CASSPVQGQTISGANVLTF.

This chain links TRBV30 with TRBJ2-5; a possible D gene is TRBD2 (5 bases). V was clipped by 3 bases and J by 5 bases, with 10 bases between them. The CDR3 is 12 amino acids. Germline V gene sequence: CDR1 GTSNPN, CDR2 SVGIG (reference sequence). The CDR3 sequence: CAWSGGFETQYF. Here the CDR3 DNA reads TGTGCCTGGAGCGGCGGGTTCGAGACCCAGTACTTC.

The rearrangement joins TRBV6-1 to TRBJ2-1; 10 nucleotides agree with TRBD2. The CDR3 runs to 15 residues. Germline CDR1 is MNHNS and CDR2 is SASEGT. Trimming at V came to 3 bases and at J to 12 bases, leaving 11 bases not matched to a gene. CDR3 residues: CASSERLAGDLGQFF. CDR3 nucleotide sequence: TGTGCCAGCAGTGAGCGTCTAGCGGGAGATTTGGGGCAGTTCTTC.

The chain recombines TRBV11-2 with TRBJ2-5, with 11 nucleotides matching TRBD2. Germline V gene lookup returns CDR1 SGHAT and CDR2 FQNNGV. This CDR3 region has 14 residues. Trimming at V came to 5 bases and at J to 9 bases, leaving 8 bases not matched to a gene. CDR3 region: CASSTGTSGQAQYF. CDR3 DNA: TGTGCCAGCAGCACCGGGACTAGCGGACAGGCCCAGTACTTC.

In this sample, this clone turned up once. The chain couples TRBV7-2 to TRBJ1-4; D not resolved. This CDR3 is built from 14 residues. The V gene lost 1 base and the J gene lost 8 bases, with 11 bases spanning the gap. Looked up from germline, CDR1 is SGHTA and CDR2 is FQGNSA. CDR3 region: CASSLVGGWEKLFF. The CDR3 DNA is TGTGCCAGCAGCTTAGTGGGAGGATGGGAAAAACTGTTTTTT.

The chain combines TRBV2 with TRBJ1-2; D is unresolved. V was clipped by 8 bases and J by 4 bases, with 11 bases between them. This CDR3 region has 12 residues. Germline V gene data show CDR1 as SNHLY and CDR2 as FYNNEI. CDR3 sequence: CASLRQSYGYTF. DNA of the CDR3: TGTGCCAGCCTGAGGCAGAGCTATGGCTACACCTTC. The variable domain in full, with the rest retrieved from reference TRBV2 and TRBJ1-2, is EPEVTQTPSHQVTQMGQEVILRCVPISNHLYFYWYRQILGQKVEFLVSFYNNEISEKSEIFDDQFSVERPDGSNFTLKIRSTKLEDSAMYFCASLRQSYGYTFGSGTRLTVV.

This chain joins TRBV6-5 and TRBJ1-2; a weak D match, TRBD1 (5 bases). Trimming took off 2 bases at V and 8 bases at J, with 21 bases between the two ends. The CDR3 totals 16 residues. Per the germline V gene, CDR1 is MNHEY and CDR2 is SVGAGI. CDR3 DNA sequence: TGTGCCAGCAGTTACAACTCGCCCACCGGGGGGGTCGGCTACACCTTC. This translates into CASSYNSPTGGVGYTF.

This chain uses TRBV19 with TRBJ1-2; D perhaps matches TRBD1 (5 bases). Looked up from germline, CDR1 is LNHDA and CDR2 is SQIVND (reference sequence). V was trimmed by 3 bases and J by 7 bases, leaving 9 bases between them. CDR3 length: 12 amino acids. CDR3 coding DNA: TGTGCCAGTAGTATCGACAGTTCTGGCTACACCTTC. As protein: CASSIDSSGYTF.